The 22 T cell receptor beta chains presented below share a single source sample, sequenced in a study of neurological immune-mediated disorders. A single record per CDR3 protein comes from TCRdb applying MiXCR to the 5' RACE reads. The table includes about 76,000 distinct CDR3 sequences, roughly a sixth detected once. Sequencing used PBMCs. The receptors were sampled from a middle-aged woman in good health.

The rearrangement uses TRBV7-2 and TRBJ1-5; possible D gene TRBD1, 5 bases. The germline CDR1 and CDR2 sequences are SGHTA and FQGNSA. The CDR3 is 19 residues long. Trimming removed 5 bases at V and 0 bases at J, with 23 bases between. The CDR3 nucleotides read TGTGCCAGCAGCGTTGGGGGTAGAAGGAGTAGTGCTAGCAATCAGCCCCAGCATTTT. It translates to CASSVGGRRSSASNQPQHF.

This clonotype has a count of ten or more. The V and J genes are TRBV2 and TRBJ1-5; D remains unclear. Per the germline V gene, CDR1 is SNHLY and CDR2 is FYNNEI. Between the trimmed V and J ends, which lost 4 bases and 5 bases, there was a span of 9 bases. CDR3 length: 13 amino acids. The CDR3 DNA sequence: TGTGCCAGCAGTGGGGAGATTTATCAGCCCCAGCATTTT. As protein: CASSGEIYQPQHF.

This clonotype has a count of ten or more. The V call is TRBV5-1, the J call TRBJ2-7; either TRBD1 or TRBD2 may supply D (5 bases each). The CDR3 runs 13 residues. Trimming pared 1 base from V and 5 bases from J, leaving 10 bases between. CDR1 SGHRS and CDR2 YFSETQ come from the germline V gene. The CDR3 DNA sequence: TGCGCCAGCAGCTTGTTACAGGAGGACGAGCAGTACTTC. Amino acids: CASSLLQEDEQYF.

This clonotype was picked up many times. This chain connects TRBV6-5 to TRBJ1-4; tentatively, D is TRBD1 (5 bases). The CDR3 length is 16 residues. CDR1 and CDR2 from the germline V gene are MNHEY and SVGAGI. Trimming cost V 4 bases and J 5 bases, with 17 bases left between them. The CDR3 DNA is TGTGCCAGCAGTTCCGGGACCCTCAGCGTCAATGAAAAACTGTTTTTT. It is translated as CASSSGTLSVNEKLFF.

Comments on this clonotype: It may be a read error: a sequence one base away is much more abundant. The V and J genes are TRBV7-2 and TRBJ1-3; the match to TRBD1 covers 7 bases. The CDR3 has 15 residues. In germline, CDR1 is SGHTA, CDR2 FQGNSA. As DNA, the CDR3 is TGTGCCAACAGCCTAGACAGGGCCTCTGGAAACACCATATATTTT. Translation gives CANSLDRASGNTIYF. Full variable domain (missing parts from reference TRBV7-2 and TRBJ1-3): GAGVSQSPSNKVTEKGKDVELRCDPISGHTALYWYRQSLGQGLEFLIYFQGNSAPDKSGLPSDRFSAERTGGSVSTLTIQRTQQEDSAVYLCANSLDRASGNTIYFGEGSWLTVV.

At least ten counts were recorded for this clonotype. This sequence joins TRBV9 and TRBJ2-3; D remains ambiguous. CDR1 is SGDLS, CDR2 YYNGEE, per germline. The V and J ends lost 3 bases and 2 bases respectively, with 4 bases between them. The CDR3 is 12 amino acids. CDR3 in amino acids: CASSADTDTQYF. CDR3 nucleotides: TGTGCCAGCAGCGCCGACACAGATACGCAGTATTTT.

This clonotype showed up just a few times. CDR3 amino acids: CASTMGGPYEQYF. In DNA, the CDR3 is TGTGCCAGCACCATGGGGGGGCCCTACGAGCAGTACTTC. The rearrangement uses TRBV7-2 and TRBJ2-7, with a possible D match to TRBD2 (7 bases). The CDR3 is 13 amino acids. Trimming left V 7 bases short and J 2 bases short, with 12 bases between. Germline V gene sequence: CDR1 SGHTA, CDR2 FQGNSA. The full variable domain, completed using reference TRBV7-2 and TRBJ2-7, is GAGVSQSPSNKVTEKGKDVELRCDPISGHTALYWYRQSLGQGLEFLIYFQGNSAPDKSGLPSDRFSAERTGGSVSTLTIQRTQQEDSAVYLCASTMGGPYEQYFGPGTRLTVT.

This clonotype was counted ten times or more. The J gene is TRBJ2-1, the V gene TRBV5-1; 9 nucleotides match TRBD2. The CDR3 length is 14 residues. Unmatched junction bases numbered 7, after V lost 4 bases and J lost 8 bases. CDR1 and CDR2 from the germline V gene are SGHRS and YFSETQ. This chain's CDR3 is CASSPLLAGDEQFF. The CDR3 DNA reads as TGCGCCAGCAGCCCCCTACTAGCGGGCGATGAGCAGTTCTTC.

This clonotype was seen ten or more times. CDR3 sequence reads: CASSYQGVWGQETQYF. The CDR3 bases are TGTGCCAGCAGTTACCAGGGGGTTTGGGGACAAGAGACCCAGTACTTC. The chain has TRBV6-5 and TRBJ2-5, with 7 bases fitting TRBD1. The V segment lost 2 bases and the J segment 2 bases; nucleotides outside the gene matches: 8. Looked up from germline, CDR1 is MNHEY and CDR2 is SVGAGI. This CDR3 is 16 amino acids long.

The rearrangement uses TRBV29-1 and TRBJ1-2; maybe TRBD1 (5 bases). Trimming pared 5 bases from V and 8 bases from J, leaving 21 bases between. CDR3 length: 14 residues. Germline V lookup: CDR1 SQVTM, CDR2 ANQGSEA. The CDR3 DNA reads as TGCAGCGTTTCTCAGGGAGGCCGACTGGGAGGCTACACCTTC. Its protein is CSVSQGGRLGGYTF.

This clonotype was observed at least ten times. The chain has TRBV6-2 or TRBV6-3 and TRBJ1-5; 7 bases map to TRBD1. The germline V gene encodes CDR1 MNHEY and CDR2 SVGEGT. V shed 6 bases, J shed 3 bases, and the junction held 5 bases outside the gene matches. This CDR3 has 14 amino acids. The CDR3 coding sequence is TGTGCCAGCAGACAGGGGACGGACAATCAGCCCCAGCATTTT. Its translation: CASRQGTDNQPQHF.

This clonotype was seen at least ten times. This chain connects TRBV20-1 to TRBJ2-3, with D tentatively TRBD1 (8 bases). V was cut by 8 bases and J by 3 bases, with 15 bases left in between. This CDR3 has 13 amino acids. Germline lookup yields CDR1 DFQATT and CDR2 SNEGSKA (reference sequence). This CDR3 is CSFDRGGTDTQYF. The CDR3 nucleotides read TGCAGTTTCGACAGGGGAGGGACAGATACGCAGTATTTT.

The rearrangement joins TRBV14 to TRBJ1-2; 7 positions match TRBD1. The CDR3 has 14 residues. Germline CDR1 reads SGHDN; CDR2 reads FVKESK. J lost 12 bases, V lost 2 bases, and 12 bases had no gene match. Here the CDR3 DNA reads TGTGCCAGCAGCCAACGGGGAGGCAGGGGGATTCACACCTTC. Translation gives CASSQRGGRGIHTF. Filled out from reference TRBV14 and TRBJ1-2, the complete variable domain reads EAGVTQFPSHSVIEKGQTVTLRCDPISGHDNLYWYRRVMGKEIKFLLHFVKESKQDESGMPNNRFLAERTGGTYSTLKVQPAELEDSGVYFCASSQRGGRGIHTFGSGTRLTVV.

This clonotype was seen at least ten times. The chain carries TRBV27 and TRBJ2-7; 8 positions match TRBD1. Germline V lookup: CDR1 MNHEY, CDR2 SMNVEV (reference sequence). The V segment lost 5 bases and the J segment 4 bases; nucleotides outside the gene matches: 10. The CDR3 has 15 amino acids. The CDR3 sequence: CASSPSGGTGYEQYF. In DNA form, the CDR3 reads TGTGCCAGCAGTCCTTCAGGGGGCACAGGTTACGAGCAGTACTTC.

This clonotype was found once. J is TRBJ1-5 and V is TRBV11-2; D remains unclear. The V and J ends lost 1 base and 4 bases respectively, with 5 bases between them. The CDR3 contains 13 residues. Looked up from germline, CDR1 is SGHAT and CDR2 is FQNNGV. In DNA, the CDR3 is TGTGCCAGCAGCTTAGCATCTAATCAGCCCCAGCATTTT. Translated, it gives CASSLASNQPQHF.

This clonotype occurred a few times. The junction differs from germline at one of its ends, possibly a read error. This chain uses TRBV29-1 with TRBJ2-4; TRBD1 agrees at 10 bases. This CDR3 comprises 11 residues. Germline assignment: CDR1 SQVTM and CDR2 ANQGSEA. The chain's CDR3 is CSVGEDGTGDF. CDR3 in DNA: TGCAGCGTTGGAGAGGACGGGACAGGGGACTTC.

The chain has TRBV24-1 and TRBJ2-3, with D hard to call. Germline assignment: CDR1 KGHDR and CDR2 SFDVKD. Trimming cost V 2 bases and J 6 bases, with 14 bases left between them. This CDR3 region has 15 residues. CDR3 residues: CATSDSKLAIDTQYF. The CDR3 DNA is TGTGCCACCAGTGATTCCAAGTTGGCGATCGATACGCAGTATTTT.

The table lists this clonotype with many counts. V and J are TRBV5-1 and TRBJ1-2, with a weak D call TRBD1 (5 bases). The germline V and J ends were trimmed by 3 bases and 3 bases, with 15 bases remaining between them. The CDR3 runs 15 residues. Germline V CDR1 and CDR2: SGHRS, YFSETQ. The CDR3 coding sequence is TGCGCCAGCAGCTCCTTTTCAGGGAGTGACTATGGCTACACCTTC. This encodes CASSSFSGSDYGYTF.

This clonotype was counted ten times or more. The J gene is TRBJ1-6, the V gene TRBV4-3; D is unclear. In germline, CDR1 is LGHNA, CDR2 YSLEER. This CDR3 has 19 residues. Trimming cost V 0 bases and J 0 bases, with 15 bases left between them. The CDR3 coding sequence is TGCGCCAGCAGCCAAGAGGCCGCGGGATTTAGCTCCTATAATTCACCCCTCCACTTT. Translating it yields CASSQEAAGFSSYNSPLHF.

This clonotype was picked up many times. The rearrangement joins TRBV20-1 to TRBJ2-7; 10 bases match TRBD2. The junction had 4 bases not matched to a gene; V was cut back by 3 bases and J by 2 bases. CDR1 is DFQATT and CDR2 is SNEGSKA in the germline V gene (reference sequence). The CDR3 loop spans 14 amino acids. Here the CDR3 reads CSASSSGGAYEQYF. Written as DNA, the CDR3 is TGCAGTGCTAGTTCCAGCGGGGGGGCCTACGAGCAGTACTTC.

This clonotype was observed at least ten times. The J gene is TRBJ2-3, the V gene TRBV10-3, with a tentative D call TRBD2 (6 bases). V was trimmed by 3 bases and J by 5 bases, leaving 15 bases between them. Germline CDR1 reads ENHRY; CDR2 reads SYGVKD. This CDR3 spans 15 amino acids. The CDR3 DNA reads TGTGCCATCAGTGAACCCACCGGGGGTGGAGATACGCAGTATTTT. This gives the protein CAISEPTGGGDTQYF.

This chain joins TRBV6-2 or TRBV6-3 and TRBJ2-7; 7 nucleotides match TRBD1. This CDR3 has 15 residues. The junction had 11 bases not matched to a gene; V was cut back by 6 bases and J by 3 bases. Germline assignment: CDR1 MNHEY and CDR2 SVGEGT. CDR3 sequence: CASRAWGTAIYEQYF. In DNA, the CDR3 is TGTGCCAGCAGAGCGTGGGGGACAGCAATCTACGAGCAGTACTTC.